Listed here are 18 T cell receptor beta chains from one sample, sequenced in a study of cytomegalovirus exposure and HLA in healthy donors. Primers: 60 Vbeta forward and 13 Jbeta reverse. Profiling relied on immunoSEQ multiplex PCR, and the TCRdb table lists in-frame clones only, not all of them. The sample yields about 160,000 clones, 70% to 90% seen once. The specimen was PBMCs. The source of these receptors is a woman younger than 35 in good health and CMV-seronegative.

This clone turned up a few times. The J gene is TRBJ1-4, the V gene TRBV5-1; 11 bases map to TRBD1. The CDR3 is 15 amino acids. From germline, CDR1 is SGHRS and CDR2 YFSETQ. J gave up 5 bases and V 4 bases, and 4 bases lay outside the gene matches. CDR3 nucleotide sequence: TGCGCCAGCAGCCCCGGGACAGGGGGAAATGAAAAACTGTTTTTT. This sequence encodes CASSPGTGGNEKLFF.

DNA for the CDR3: TGTGCCAGCAGCCAAGATATAAGCCAGGGGGGCTACGAGCAGTACTTC. Its protein product is CASSQDISQGGYEQYF. V is TRBV4-2 and J is TRBJ2-7, with D perhaps TRBD1 (7 bases). V dropped 0 bases and J dropped 3 bases, with 15 bases sitting between them. Germline CDR1 is LGHNA and CDR2 is YNFKEQ. The CDR3 is made up of 16 amino acids.

This chain joins TRBV7-9 and TRBJ2-5; D uncertain. The CDR3 covers 15 residues. The ends were cut back, 4 bases at V and 3 bases at J, with 15 bases in the middle. Germline CDR1 SEHNR, CDR2 FQNEAQ (reference sequence). CDR3 amino acids: CASSSPDGQEETQYF. In DNA, the CDR3 is TGTGCCAGCAGCTCCCCGGATGGTCAGGAAGAGACCCAGTACTTC.

This chain uses TRBV7-9 with TRBJ2-3; D not resolved. CDR1 and CDR2 from the germline V gene are SEHNR and FQNEAQ (reference sequence). The CDR3 covers 19 residues. Trimming shortened V by 0 bases and J by 2 bases, and 21 bases separated the two germline ends. The CDR3 nucleotides are TGTGCCAGCAGCTTAGCGGAGTCGTTTCTTGGTGGATACACAGATACGCAGTATTTT. This codes for CASSLAESFLGGYTDTQYF. The variable domain in full, completed from reference TRBV7-9 and TRBJ2-3, reads DTGVSQNPRHKITKRGQNVTFRCDPISEHNRLYWYRQTLGQGPEFLTYFQNEAQLEKSRLLSDRFSAERPKGSFSTLEIQRTEQGDSAMYLCASSLAESFLGGYTDTQYFGPGTRLTVL.

This clone was detected only a few times. The CDR3 coding sequence is TGTGCCAGCAGTGCGCTAAACCCGCCAGATACGCAGTATTTT. Translating gives CASSALNPPDTQYF. The genes are TRBV2 and TRBJ2-3; D unclear. The length of the CDR3 is 14 residues. The germline V gene has CDR1 SNHLY and CDR2 FYNNEI. Deletions cut 4 bases from V and 4 bases from J, with 12 bases between. Full variable domain (outside the CDR3, taken from reference TRBV2 and TRBJ2-3): EPEVTQTPSHQVTQMGQEVILRCVPISNHLYFYWYRQILGQKVEFLVSFYNNEISEKSEIFDDQFSVERPDGSNFTLKIRSTKLEDSAMYFCASSALNPPDTQYFGPGTRLTVL.

The J gene is TRBJ2-7, the V gene TRBV11-2, with TRBD2 matching 8 bases. The CDR3 contains 14 residues. CDR1 SGHAT and CDR2 FQNNGV come from the germline V gene. After removal of 5 bases from V and 3 bases from J, the junction contained 6 bases not matched to a gene. Here the CDR3 DNA reads TGTGCCAGCAGCCCCGGGGGGGGCCACTACGAGCAGTACTTC. This codes for CASSPGGGHYEQYF. Using reference TRBV11-2 and TRBJ2-7 for the parts outside the CDR3, the full variable domain is EAGVAQSPRYKIIEKRQSVAFWCNPISGHATLYWYQQILGQGPKLLIQFQNNGVVDDSQLPKDRFSAERLKGVDSTLKIQPAKLEDSAVYLCASSPGGGHYEQYFGPGTRLTVT.

The chain has TRBV5-4 and TRBJ2-2, with 14 bases aligning to TRBD2. The ends lost 4 bases at V and 5 bases at J; junction bases unmatched: 4. The CDR3 has 16 amino acids. Per germline, CDR1 SGHNT and CDR2 YYREEE (reference sequence). The CDR3 coding sequence is TGTGCCAGCAGCCTAGGGACTAGCGGGAGAACCGGGGAGCTGTTTTTT. Residues: CASSLGTSGRTGELFF.

This chain joins TRBV5-1 and TRBJ2-2; TRBD1 agrees at 9 bases. Trimming took 4 bases from V and 4 from J; bases not matched to a gene: 5. The length of the CDR3 is 15 residues. Germline V gene lookup returns CDR1 SGHRS and CDR2 YFSETQ. CDR3 sequence reads: CASSRTGASTGELFF. The CDR3 nucleotides are TGCGCCAGCAGCCGGACAGGGGCGTCCACCGGGGAGCTGTTTTTT.

The rearrangement links TRBV19 to TRBJ1-2; 10 bases are a match to TRBD1. Germline loops: CDR1 LNHDA, CDR2 SQIVND (reference sequence). This CDR3 region has 18 residues. Losses at the gene ends were 4 bases for V and 1 base for J; bases not matched to a gene: 12. The CDR3 DNA is TGTGCCAGTAGTACTCGGGACAGGGGCGAAACTTATAACTATGGCTACACCTTC. Translating gives CASSTRDRGETYNYGYTF.

The rearrangement joins TRBV19 to TRBJ1-1; 9 bases match TRBD1. V shed 5 bases, J shed 4 bases, and the junction held 5 bases outside the gene matches. The CDR3 length is 14 residues. CDR1 is LNHDA, CDR2 SQIVND, per germline (reference sequence). The CDR3 bases are TGTGCCAGTAGTTTGGGACAGGGAACCACTGAAGCTTTCTTT. Encoded protein: CASSLGQGTTEAFF.

The chain couples TRBV28 to TRBJ2-2; D is possibly TRBD2 (6 bases). The CDR3 runs 16 residues. The V and J ends lost 0 bases and 4 bases respectively, with 12 bases between them. Germline V gene lookup returns CDR1 MDHEN and CDR2 SYDVKM. The CDR3 DNA sequence: TGTGCCAGCAGTTTATGGTTAGACGGGGGCACCGGGGAGCTGTTTTTT. Protein: CASSLWLDGGTGELFF.

The rearrangement joins TRBV4-2 to TRBJ2-5; 11 positions match TRBD2. Germline V gene lookup returns CDR1 LGHNA and CDR2 YNFKEQ. V shed 0 bases and J 5 bases; nucleotides not matched to a gene: 11. The CDR3 runs to 18 residues. CDR3 sequence reads: CASSQDWLAGGLMETQYF. The CDR3 coding sequence is TGTGCCAGCAGCCAAGATTGGCTAGCGGGGGGCCTCATGGAGACCCAGTACTTC.

The genes are TRBV27 and TRBJ2-2; 9 bases are a match to TRBD1. This CDR3 is built from 16 residues. The germline CDR1 and CDR2 sequences are MNHEY and SMNVEV (reference sequence). Unmatched junction bases numbered 9, after V lost 8 bases and J lost 2 bases. CDR3 coding DNA: TGTGCCAGCCAGAGAGGGGACAGGGTTAACACCGGGGAGCTGTTTTTT. Its translation: CASQRGDRVNTGELFF.

This clone has just a few counts. The CDR3 reads CASKQDRDTEAFF. CDR3 sequence (DNA): TGTGCCAGTAAGCAGGACAGGGACACTGAAGCTTTCTTT. This sequence joins TRBV19 and TRBJ1-1, with 8 bases fitting TRBD1. V lost 7 bases, J lost 3 bases, and 4 bases stayed unmatched. CDR1 and CDR2 from the germline V gene are LNHDA and SQIVND (reference sequence). This CDR3 is built from 13 residues.

This clone was recorded once. J is TRBJ2-7 and V is TRBV28; 9 bases map to TRBD2. Trimming at V came to 5 bases and at J to 3 bases, leaving 11 bases not matched to a gene. Germline V gene data show CDR1 as MDHEN and CDR2 as SYDVKM. This CDR3 has 16 amino acids. The CDR3 nucleotides are TGTGCCAGCAGTCGTTGGGGGACTAGCATTTTCTACGAGCAGTACTTC. Translating it yields CASSRWGTSIFYEQYF. Supplemented by reference TRBV28 and TRBJ2-7, the full variable domain reads DVKVTQSSRYLVKRTGEKVFLECVQDMDHENMFWYRQDPGLGLRLIYFSYDVKMKEKGDIPEGYSVSREKKERFSLILESASTNQTSMYLCASSRWGTSIFYEQYFGPGTRLTVT.

The chain employs TRBV28 and TRBJ2-3; D is ambiguous. There are 15 residues in the CDR3. CDR1 is MDHEN and CDR2 is SYDVKM in the germline V gene. V was trimmed by 3 bases and J by 1 base, leaving 11 bases between them. The DNA for the CDR3 is TGTGCCAGCAGTTTGCGGTACGTCGGCACAGATACGCAGTATTTT. Translation: CASSLRYVGTDTQYF.

This rearrangement joins TRBV7-6 to TRBJ2-3; no definite D call. The CDR3 spans 15 residues. From germline, CDR1 is SGHVS and CDR2 FNYEAQ. Between the trimmed V and J ends, which lost 1 base and 2 bases, there was a span of 10 bases. The chain's CDR3 is CASSLGTGFTDTQYF. The CDR3 coding sequence is TGTGCCAGCAGCTTAGGTACGGGTTTCACAGATACGCAGTATTTT. The whole variable domain, remainder taken from reference TRBV7-6 and TRBJ2-3, is GAGVSQSPRYKVTKRGQDVALRCDPISGHVSLYWYRQALGQGPEFLTYFNYEAQQDKSGLPNDRFSAERPEGSISTLTIQRTEQRDSAMYRCASSLGTGFTDTQYFGPGTRLTVL.

V gene TRBV10-3 combines with J gene TRBJ1-2; 9 nucleotides line up with TRBD1. Looked up from germline, CDR1 is ENHRY and CDR2 is SYGVKD. Trimming took 4 bases from V and 6 from J; bases not matched to a gene: 6. The CDR3 covers 14 residues. The CDR3 DNA sequence: TGTGCCATCAGTGGGACAGGGGCGCCCCATGGCTACACCTTC. Translated: CAISGTGAPHGYTF.